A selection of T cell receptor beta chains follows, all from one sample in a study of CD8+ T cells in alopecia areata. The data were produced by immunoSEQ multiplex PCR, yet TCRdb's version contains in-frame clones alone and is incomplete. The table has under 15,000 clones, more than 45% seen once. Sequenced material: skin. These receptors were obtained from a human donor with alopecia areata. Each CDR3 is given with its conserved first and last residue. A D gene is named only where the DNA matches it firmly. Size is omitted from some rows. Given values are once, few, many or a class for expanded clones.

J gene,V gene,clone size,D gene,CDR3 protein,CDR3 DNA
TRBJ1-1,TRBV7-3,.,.,CASSTGNTEAFF,TGTGCCAGCAGCACAGGGAACACTGAAGCTTTCTTT
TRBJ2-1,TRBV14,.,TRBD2,CASSQDFGGTSGNEQFF,TGTGCCAGCAGCCAAGATTTCGGCGGGACTAGCGGCAATGAGCAGTTCTTC
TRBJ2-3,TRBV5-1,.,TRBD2,CASSLTLATGLAGGRGDTQYF,TGCGCCAGCAGCTTGACCCTGGCTACGGGACTAGCGGGAGGGCGCGGAGATACGCAGTATTTT
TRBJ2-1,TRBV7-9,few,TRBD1,CASSAGTGNSYNEQFF,TGTGCCAGCAGCGCGGGGACAGGAAACTCCTACAATGAGCAGTTCTTC
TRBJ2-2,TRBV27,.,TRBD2,CASKRGANTGELFF,TGTGCCAGCAAGCGGGGAGCGAACACCGGGGAGCTGTTTTTT
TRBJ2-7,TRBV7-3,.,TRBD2,CASSPSGGRAPYEQYF,TGTGCCAGCAGTCCCTCGGGCGGGAGGGCCCCCTACGAGCAGTACTTC
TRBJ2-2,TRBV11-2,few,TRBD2,CASSFSSGRTGELFF,TGTGCCAGCAGCTTCTCTAGCGGCCGCACCGGGGAGCTGTTTTTT
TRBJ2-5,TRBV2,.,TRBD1,CASLKAGTVIETQYF,TGTGCCAGCCTGAAAGCCGGGACAGTGATAGAGACCCAGTACTTC
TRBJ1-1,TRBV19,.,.,CASRWTANTEAFF,TGTGCCAGTAGATGGACAGCTAACACTGAAGCTTTCTTT
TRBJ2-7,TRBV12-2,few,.,CASRSLEQYF,TGTGCAAGTCGCTCTCTCGAGCAGTACTTC